The clone carrying this T cell receptor (beta chain) was recorded once. Original data processing: How many nucleated cells were present was estimated from reference gene primer amplification. Sequencing was performed with immunoSEQ multiplex PCR; in TCRdb, only in-frame clones are kept and a portion is missing. Clone size and V and J calls were adopted from that table, with D and trimming inferred from the DNA. The sample has 220,000 or so clones, around 80% seen once. V lost 3 bases, J lost 6 bases, and 4 bases stayed unmatched. CDR1 KGHDR and CDR2 SFDVKD come from the germline V gene. The CDR3 consists of 14 residues. This record belongs to a study of blood T cell repertoires in COVID-19. Turning to the study itself: Whether acute or convalescent, the COVID-19 samples came from the United States, Italy and Spain. Sample material is recorded as cDNA or gDNA derived from T cells, B-cell-depleted T cells, or PBMCs.

V is TRBV24-1 and J is TRBJ2-3; 8 positions agree with TRBD1. The receptor was isolated from a man younger than 40 with active or convalescent COVID-19. Sample: peripheral blood. In DNA, the CDR3 is TGTGCCACCAGTGATCTCGGACAGGGCGATACGCAGTATTTT. It translates to CATSDLGQGDTQYF.